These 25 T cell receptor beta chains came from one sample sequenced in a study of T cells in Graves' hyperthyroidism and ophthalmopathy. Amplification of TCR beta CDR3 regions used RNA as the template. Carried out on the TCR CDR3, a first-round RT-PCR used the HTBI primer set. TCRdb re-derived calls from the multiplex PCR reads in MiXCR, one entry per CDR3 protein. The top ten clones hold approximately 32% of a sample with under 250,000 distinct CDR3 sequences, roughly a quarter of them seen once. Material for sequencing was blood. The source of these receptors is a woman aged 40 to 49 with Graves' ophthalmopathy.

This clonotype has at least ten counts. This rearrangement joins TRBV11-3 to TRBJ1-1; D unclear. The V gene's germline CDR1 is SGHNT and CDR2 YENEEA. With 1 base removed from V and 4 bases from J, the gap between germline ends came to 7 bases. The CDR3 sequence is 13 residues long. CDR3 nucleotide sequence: TGTGCCAGCAGCTTAGTGTTGGGCACTGAAGCTTTCTTT. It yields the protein CASSLVLGTEAFF. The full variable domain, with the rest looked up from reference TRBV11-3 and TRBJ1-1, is EAGVVQSPRYKIIEKKQPVAFWCNPISGHNTLYWYLQNLGQGPELLIRYENEEAVDDSQLPKDRFSAERLKGVDSTLKIQPAELGDSAVYLCASSLVLGTEAFFGQGTRLTVV.

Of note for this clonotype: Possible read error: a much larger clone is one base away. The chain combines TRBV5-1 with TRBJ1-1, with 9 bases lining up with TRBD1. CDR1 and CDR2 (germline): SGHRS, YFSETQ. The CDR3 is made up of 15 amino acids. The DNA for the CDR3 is TGCGACAGCAGCTTGGCGGGACAGGGTTTGACTGAAGCTTTCTTT. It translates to CDSSLAGQGLTEAFF.

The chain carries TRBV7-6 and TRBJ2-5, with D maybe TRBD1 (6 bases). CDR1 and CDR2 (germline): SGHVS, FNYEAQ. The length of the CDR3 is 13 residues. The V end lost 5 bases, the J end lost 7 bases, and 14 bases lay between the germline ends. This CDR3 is CASSTFKGVTQYF. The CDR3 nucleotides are TGTGCCAGCAGCACCTTCAAGGGGGTGACCCAGTACTTC.

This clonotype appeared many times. CDR3 DNA sequence: TGTGCCAGCAGTCACGCCTCCCTAGCGGGGCAAGAGACCCAGTACTTC. Its protein product is CASSHASLAGQETQYF. The chain recombines TRBV6-5 with TRBJ2-5, with 9 bases identical to TRBD2. CDR1 MNHEY and CDR2 SVGAGI come from the germline V gene. J gave up 2 bases and V 5 bases, and 9 bases lay outside the gene matches. The CDR3 extends over 16 amino acids.

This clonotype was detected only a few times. This CDR3 is CATRGGGANVLTF. For the CDR3, the DNA is TGTGCCACCAGGGGAGGTGGGGCCAACGTCCTGACTTTC. The chain joins TRBV24-1 to TRBJ2-6, with D possibly matching TRBD2 (6 bases). Trimming pared 7 bases from V and 3 bases from J, leaving 6 bases between. The CDR3 totals 13 residues. Per the germline V gene, CDR1 is KGHDR and CDR2 is SFDVKD.

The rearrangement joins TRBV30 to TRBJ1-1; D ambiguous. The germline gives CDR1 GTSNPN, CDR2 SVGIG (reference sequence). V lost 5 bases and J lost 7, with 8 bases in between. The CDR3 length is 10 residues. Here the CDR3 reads CAWARIEAFF. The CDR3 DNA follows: TGTGCCTGGGCCCGAATTGAAGCTTTCTTT.

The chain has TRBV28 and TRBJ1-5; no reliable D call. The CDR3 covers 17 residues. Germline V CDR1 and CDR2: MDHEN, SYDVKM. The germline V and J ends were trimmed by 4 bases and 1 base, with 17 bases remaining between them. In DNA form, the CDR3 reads TGTGCCAGCAGTTCACTGAGCCAGTCGGGGAGCAATCAGCCCCAGCATTTT. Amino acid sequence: CASSSLSQSGSNQPQHF. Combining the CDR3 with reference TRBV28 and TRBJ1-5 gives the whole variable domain DVKVTQSSRYLVKRTGEKVFLECVQDMDHENMFWYRQDPGLGLRLIYFSYDVKMKEKGDIPEGYSVSREKKERFSLILESASTNQTSMYLCASSSLSQSGSNQPQHFGDGTRLSIL.

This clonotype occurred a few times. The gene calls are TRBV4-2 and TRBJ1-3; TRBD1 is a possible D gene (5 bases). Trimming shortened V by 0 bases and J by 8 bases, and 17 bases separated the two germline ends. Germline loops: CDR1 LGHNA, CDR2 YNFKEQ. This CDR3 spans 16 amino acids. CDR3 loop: CASSQDEGRLEDTIYF. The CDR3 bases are TGTGCCAGCAGCCAAGATGAGGGACGGCTGGAGGACACCATATATTTT.

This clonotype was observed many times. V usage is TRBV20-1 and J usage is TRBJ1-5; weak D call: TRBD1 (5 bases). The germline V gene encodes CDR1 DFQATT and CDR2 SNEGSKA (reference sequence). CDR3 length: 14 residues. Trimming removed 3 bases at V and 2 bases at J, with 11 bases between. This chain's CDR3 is CSARRVGGNQPQHF. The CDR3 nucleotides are TGCAGTGCTAGGCGGGTGGGGGGCAATCAGCCCCAGCATTTT.

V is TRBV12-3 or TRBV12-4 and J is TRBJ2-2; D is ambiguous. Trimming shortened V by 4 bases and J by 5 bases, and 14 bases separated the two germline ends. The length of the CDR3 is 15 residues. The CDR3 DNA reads TGTGCCAGCAGTTACTCCCCTAGAGGAACCGGGGAGCTGTTTTTT. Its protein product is CASSYSPRGTGELFF.

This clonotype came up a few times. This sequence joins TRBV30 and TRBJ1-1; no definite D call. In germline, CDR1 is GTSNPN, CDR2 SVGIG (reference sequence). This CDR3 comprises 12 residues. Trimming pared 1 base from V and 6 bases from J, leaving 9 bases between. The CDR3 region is CAWSEIRPEAFF. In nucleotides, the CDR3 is TGTGCCTGGAGTGAAATACGGCCTGAAGCTTTCTTT.

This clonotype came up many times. In DNA, the CDR3 is TGCAGCGTTGAAGATCGAACAGGGAGGGAGACCCAGTACTTC. This encodes CSVEDRTGRETQYF. The V gene is TRBV29-1, the J gene TRBJ2-5; perhaps D is TRBD1 or TRBD2 (6 bases each). CDR1 and CDR2 (germline): SQVTM, ANQGSEA. This CDR3 contains 14 residues. The V end was cut by 0 bases, the J end by 5 bases, with 13 bases between.

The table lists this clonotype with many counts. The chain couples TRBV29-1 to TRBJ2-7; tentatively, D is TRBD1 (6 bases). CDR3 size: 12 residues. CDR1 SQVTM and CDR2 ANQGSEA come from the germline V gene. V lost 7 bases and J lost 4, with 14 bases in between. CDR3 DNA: TGCAGCGCCAGGGACACCTATTACGAGCAGTACTTC. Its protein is CSARDTYYEQYF.

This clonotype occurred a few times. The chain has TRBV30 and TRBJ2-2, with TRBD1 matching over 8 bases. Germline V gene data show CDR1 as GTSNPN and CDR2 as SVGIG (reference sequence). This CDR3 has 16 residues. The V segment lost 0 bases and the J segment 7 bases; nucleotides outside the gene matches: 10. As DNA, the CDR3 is TGTGCCTGGAGTGTACGGGGGACAGGCGGTATCGGGGAGCTGTTTTTT. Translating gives CAWSVRGTGGIGELFF.

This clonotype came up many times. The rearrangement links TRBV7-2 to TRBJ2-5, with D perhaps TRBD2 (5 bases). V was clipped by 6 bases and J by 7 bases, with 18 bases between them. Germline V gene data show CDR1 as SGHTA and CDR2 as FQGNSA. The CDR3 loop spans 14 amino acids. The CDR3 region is CASSFSEGRGTQYF. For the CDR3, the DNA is TGTGCCAGCAGTTTTTCCGAGGGCCGCGGGACCCAGTACTTC.

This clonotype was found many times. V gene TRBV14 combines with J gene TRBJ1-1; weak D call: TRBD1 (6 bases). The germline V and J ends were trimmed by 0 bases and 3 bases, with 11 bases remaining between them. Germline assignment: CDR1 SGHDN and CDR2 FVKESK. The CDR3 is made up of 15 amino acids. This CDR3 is CASSQDRPGDTEAFF. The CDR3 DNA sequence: TGTGCCAGCAGCCAAGACAGGCCAGGGGACACTGAAGCTTTCTTT.

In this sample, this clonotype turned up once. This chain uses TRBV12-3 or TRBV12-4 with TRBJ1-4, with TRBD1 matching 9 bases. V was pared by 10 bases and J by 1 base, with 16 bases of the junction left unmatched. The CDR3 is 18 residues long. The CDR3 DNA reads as TGTGCCACGTCCGGGACAGGGATTTTGGGAGAAACTAATGAAAAACTGTTTTTT. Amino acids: CATSGTGILGETNEKLFF.

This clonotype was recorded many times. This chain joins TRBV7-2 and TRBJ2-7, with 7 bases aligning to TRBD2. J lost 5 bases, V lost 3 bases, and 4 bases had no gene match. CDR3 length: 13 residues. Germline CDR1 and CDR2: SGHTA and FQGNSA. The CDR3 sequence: CASSFLAENEQYF. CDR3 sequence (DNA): TGTGCCAGCAGCTTCCTAGCGGAAAACGAGCAGTACTTC.

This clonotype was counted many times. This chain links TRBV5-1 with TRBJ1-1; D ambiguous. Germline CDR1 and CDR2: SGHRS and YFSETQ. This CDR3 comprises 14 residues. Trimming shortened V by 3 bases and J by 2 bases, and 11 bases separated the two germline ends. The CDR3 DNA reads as TGCGCCAGCAGCTCTGGGCCGTCAAACACTGAAGCTTTCTTT. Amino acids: CASSSGPSNTEAFF.

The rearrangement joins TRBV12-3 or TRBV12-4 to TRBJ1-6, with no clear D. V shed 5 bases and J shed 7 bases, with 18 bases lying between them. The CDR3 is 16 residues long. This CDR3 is CASSSQVGSGNSPLHF. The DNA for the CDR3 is TGTGCCAGCAGTAGTCAGGTTGGGAGTGGAAATTCACCCCTCCACTTT.

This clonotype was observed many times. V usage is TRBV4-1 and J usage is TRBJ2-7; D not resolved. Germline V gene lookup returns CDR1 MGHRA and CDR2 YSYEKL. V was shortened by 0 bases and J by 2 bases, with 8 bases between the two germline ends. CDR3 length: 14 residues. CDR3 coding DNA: TGCGCCAGCAGCCAAGATACGGGCGCCTACGAGCAGTACTTC. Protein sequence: CASSQDTGAYEQYF.

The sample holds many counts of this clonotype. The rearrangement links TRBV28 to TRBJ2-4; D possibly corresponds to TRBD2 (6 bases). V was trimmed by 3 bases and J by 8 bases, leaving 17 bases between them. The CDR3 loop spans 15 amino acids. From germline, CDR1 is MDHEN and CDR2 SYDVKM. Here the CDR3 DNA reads TGTGCCAGCAGTTTGCCCCGGGACGGAGGGGACATTCAGTACTTC. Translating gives CASSLPRDGGDIQYF.

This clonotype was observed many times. This CDR3 reads CASSYYAWEQGTSGANVLTF. CDR3 DNA: TGTGCCAGCAGTTATTACGCCTGGGAACAGGGTACCTCCGGGGCCAACGTCCTGACTTTC. The chain uses TRBV6-2 or TRBV6-3 and TRBJ2-6; a weak D match, TRBD1 (6 bases). The V gene's germline CDR1 is MNHEY and CDR2 SVGEGT. The CDR3 extends over 20 amino acids. Trimming stripped 3 bases from V and 4 bases from J, with 25 bases between.

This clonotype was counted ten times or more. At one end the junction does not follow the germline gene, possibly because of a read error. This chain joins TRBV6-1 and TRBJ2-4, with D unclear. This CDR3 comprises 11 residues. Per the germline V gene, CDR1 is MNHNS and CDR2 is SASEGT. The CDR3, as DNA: TGTGCTAGCAGCCAGAAAAACATTCAGTACTTC. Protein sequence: CASSQKNIQYF.

The CDR3 loop is CASSWGRQYGYTF. CDR3 in DNA: TGTGCCAGCAGCTGGGGACGTCAGTATGGCTACACCTTC. V and J are TRBV7-3 and TRBJ1-2, with a tentative D call TRBD1 (5 bases). V gave up 4 bases and J gave up 5 bases, with 11 bases separating them. CDR3 length: 13 amino acids. Germline CDR1 reads SGHTA; CDR2 reads FQGTGA.